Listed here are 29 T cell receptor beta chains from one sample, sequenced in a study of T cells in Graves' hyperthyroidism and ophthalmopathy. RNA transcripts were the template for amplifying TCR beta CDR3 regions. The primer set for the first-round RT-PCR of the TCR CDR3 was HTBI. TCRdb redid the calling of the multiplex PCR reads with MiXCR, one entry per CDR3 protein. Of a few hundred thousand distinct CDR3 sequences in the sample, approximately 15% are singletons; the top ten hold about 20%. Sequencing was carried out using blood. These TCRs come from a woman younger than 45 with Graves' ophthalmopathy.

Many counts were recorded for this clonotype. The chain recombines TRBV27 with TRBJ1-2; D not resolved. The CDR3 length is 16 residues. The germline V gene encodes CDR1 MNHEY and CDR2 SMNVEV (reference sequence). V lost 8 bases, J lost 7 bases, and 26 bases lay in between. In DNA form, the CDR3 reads TGTGCCAGCGCCCCGGCCAGGAGGCCTGGTCTGTCTGGCTACACCTTC. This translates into CASAPARRPGLSGYTF.

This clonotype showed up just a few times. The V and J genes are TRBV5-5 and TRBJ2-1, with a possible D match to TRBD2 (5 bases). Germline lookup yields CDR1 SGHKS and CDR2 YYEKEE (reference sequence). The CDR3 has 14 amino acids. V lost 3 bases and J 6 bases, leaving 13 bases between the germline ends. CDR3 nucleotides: TGTGCCAGCAGCTACCAACTAGTGCCCAATGAGCAGTTCTTC. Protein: CASSYQLVPNEQFF.

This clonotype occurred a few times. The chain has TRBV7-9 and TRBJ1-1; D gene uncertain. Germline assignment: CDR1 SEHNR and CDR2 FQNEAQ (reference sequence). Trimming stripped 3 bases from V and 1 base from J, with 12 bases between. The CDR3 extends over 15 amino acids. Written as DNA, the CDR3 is TGTGCCAGCAGCTTCCGCCTAGGGAGGAACACTGAAGCTTTCTTT. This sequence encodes CASSFRLGRNTEAFF.

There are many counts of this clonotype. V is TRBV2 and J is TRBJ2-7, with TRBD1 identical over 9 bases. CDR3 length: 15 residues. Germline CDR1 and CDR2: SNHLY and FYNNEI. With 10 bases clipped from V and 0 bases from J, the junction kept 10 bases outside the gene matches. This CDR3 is CATDGTGSSSYEQYF. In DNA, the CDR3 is TGTGCCACCGACGGGACAGGGTCGAGCTCCTACGAGCAGTACTTC.

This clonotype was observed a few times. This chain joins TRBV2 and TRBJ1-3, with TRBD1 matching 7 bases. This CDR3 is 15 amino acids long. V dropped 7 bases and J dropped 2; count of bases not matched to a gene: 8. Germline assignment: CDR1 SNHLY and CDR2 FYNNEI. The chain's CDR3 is CASTTLTGPGNTIYF. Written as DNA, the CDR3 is TGTGCCAGCACGACTTTGACAGGGCCTGGAAACACCATATATTTT.

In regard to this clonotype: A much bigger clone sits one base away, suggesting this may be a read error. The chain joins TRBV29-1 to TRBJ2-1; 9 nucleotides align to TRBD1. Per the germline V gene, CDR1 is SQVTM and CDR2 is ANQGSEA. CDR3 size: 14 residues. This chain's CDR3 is CSVEPGQGPNVQFF. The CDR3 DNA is TGCAGCGTTGAACCGGGACAGGGCCCCAATGTGCAGTTCTTC.

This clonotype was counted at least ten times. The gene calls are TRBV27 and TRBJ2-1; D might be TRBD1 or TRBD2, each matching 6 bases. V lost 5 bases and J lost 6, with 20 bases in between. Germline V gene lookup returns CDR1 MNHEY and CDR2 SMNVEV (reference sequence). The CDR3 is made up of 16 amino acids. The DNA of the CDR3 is TGTGCCAGCAGTCCGCTTGGGGGGCCCGGAGGCAATGAGCAGTTCTTC. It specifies CASSPLGGPGGNEQFF.

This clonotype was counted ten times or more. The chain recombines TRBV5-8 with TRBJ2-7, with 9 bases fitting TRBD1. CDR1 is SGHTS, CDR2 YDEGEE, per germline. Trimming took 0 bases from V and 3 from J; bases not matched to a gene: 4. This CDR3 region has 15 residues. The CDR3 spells CASSLVGQGSYEQYF. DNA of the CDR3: TGTGCCAGCAGCTTGGTTGGACAGGGGAGCTACGAGCAGTACTTC.

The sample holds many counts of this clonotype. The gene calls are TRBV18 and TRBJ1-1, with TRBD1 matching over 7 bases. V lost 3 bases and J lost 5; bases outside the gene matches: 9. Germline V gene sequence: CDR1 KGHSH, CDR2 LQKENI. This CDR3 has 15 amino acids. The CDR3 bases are TGTGCCAGCTCACCCATGACAGGGAAGGCGACTGAAGCTTTCTTT. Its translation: CASSPMTGKATEAFF.

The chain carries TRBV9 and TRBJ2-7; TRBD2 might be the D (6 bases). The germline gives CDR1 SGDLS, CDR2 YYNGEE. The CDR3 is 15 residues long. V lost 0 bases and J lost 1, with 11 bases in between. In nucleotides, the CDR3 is TGTGCCAGCAGCGTAGCTTCCGGGGGATCCTACGAGCAGTACTTC. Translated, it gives CASSVASGGSYEQYF.

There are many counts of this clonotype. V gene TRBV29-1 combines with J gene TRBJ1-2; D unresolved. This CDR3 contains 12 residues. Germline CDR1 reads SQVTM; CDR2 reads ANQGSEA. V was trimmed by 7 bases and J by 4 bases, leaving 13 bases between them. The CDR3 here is CSAGYVGYGYTF. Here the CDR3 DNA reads TGCAGCGCAGGTTACGTGGGCTATGGCTACACCTTC.

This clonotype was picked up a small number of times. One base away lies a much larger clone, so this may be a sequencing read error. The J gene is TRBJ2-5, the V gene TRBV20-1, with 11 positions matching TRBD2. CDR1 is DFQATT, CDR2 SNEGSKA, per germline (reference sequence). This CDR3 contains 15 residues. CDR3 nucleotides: TGCAGTGCTACTCTTAGCGGGGGGGCCGGAGAGGCCCAGTACTTC. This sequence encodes CSATLSGGAGEAQYF.

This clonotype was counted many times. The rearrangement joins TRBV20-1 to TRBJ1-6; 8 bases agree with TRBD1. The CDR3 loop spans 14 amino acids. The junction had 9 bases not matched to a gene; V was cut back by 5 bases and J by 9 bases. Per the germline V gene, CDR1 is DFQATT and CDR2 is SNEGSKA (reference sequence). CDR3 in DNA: TGCAGTGCTGGACCAGGGACAGGCAGTTCACCCCTCCACTTT. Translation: CSAGPGTGSSPLHF.

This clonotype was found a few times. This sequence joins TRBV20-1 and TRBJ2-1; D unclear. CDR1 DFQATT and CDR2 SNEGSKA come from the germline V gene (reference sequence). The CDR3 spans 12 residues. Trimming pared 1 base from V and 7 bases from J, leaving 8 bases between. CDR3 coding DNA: TGCAGTGCTAGAGGGCTACGGAATGAGCAGTTCTTC. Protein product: CSARGLRNEQFF.

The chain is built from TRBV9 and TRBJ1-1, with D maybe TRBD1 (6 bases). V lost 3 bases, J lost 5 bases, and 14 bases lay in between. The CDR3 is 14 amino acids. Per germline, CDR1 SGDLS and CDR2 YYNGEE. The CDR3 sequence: CASSATGSHTEAFF. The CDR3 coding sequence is TGTGCCAGCAGCGCCACAGGGAGCCATACTGAAGCTTTCTTT. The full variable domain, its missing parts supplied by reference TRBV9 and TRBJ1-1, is DSGVTQTPKHLITATGQRVTLRCSPRSGDLSVYWYQQSLDQGLQFLIQYYNGEERAKGNILERFSAQQFPDLHSELNLSSLELGDSALYFCASSATGSHTEAFFGQGTRLTVV.

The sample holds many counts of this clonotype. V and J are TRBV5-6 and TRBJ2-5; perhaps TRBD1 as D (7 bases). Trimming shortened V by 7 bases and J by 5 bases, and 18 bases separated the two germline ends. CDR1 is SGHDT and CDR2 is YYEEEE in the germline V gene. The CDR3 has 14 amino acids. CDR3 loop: CASRRTGGWETQYF. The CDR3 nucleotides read TGTGCCAGCCGAAGGACAGGAGGGTGGGAGACCCAGTACTTC. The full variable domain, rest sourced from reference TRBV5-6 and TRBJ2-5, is DAGVTQSPTHLIKTRGQQVTLRCSPKSGHDTVSWYQQALGQGPQFIFQYYEEEERQRGNFPDRFSGHQFPNYSSELNVNALLLGDSALYLCASRRTGGWETQYFGPGTRLLVL.

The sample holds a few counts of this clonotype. CDR3 region: CASSTHRGHQFYGYTF. In nucleotides, the CDR3 is TGTGCTAGTTCCACCCATAGGGGCCACCAGTTCTATGGCTACACCTTC. The chain employs TRBV12-5 and TRBJ1-2; a possible D gene is TRBD1 (5 bases). Trimming cost V 8 bases and J 4 bases, with 23 bases left between them. Germline CDR1 and CDR2: LGHNT and FRNRAP. The CDR3 runs to 16 residues.

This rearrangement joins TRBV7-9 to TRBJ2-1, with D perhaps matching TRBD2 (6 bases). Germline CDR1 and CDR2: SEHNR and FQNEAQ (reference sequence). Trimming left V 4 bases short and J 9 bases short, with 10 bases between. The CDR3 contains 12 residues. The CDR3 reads CASSYAGLEQFF. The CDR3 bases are TGTGCCAGCAGCTATGCGGGGCTTGAGCAGTTCTTC.

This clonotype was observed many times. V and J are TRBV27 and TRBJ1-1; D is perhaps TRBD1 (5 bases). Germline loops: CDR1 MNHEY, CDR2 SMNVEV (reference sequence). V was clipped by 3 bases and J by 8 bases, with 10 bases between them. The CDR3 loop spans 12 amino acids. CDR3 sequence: CASSFEGREAFF. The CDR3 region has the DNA TGTGCCAGCAGTTTTGAGGGACGAGAAGCTTTCTTT.

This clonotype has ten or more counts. The CDR3 nucleotides read TGTGCCAGCAGTTACCCCGGGGGGCATTACACCGGGGAGCTGTTTTTT. Protein sequence: CASSYPGGHYTGELFF. The chain has TRBV6-2 or TRBV6-3 and TRBJ2-2, with D perhaps TRBD2 (7 bases). Per germline, CDR1 MNHEY and CDR2 SVGEGT. Trimming removed 2 bases at V and 3 bases at J, with 13 bases between. The CDR3 is 16 amino acids.

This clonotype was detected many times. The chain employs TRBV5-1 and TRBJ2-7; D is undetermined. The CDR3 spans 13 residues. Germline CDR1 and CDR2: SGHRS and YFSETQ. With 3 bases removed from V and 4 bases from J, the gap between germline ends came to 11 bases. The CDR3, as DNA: TGCGCCAGCAGCTCCATCGTTGGATACGAGCAGTACTTC. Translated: CASSSIVGYEQYF.

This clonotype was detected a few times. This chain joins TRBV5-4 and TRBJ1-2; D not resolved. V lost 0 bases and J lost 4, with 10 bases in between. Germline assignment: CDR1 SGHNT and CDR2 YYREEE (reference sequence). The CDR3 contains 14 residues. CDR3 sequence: CASSLDGLSYGYTF. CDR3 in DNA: TGTGCCAGCAGCTTGGACGGATTGAGCTATGGCTACACCTTC.

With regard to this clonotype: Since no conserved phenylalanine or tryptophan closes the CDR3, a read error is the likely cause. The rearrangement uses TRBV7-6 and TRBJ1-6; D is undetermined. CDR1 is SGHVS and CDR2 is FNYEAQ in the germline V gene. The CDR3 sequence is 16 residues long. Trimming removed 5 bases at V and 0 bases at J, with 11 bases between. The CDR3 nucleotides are TGTGCCAGCAGCGCCACCCTCAGCTCCTATAATTCACCCCTCCACTCT. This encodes CASSATLSSYNSPLHS.

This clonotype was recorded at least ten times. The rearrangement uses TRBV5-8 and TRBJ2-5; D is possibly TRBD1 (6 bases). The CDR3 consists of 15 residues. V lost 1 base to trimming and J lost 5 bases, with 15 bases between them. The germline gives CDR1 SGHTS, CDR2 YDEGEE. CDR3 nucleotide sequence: TGTGCCAGCAGCTTGCGGGCGTCGAGGGGGGAGACCCAGTACTTC. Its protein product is CASSLRASRGETQYF.

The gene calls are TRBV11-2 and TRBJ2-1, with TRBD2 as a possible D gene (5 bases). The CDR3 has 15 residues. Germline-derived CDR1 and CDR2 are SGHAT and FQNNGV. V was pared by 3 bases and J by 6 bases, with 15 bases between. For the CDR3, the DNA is TGTGCCAGCAGCTTCGATGAGGGCCTAAGCAATGAGCAGTTCTTC. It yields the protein CASSFDEGLSNEQFF.

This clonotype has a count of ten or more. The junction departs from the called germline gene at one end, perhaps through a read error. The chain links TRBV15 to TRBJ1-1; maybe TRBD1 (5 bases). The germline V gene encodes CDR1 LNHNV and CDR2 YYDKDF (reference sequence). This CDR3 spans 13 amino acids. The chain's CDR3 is CATSRDETEKAFF. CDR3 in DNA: TGCGCCACCAGCAGAGACGAGACAGAAAAAGCTTTCTTT.

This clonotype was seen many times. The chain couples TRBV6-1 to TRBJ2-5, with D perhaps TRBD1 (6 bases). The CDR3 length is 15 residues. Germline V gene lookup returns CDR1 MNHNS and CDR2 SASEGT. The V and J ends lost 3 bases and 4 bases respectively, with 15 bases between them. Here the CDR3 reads CASSDLWGRGETQYF. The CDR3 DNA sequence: TGTGCCAGCAGTGATTTATGGGGCAGGGGAGAGACCCAGTACTTC.

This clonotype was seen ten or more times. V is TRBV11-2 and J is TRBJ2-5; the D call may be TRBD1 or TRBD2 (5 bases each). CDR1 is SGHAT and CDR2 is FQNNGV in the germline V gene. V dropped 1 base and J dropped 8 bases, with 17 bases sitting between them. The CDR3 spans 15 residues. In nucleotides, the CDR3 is TGTGCCAGCAGCTTAGTTCCGGGGCCAAGAGTTACCCAGTACTTC. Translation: CASSLVPGPRVTQYF.

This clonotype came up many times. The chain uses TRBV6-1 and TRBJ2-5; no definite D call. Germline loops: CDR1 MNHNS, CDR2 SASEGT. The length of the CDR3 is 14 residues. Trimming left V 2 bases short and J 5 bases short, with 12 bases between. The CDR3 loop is CASSETWVRETQYF. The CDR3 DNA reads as TGTGCCAGCAGTGAAACGTGGGTCCGCGAGACCCAGTACTTC.